This T cell receptor beta chain is from a study of control samples from healthy donors and cancer patients. Sequencing used immunoSEQ multiplex PCR; TCRdb keeps in-frame clones, though not all of them. Seen here are 150,000 to 200,000 clones, 80% to 90% observed once, and the top ten hold less than 2%. In germline, CDR1 is SGHAT, CDR2 FQNNGV. The CDR3 is made up of 12 amino acids. V was shortened by 5 bases and J by 1 base, with 3 bases between the two germline ends. Sequencing used blood. The V and J genes are TRBV11-2 and TRBJ2-4; D unclear. This clonotype was sampled from a man aged 18 to 30 in good health. CDR3 sequence (DNA): TGTGCCAGCAGCGAGGCCAAAAACATTCAGTACTTC. Its protein is CASSEAKNIQYF. Using reference TRBV11-2 and TRBJ2-4 for the parts outside the CDR3, the full variable domain is EAGVAQSPRYKIIEKRQSVAFWCNPISGHATLYWYQQILGQGPKLLIQFQNNGVVDDSQLPKDRFSAERLKGVDSTLKIQPAKLEDSAVYLCASSEAKNIQYFGAGTRLSVL.